The 15 T cell receptor beta chains given below trace back to one sample, sequenced in a study of cytotoxic CD8 clonotypes in ibrutinib-treated CLL. The protocol was immunoSEQ multiplex PCR, while the TCRdb copy is restricted to in-frame clones and leaves out a portion. Of about 130,000 clones in the sample, 84% are singletons; the top ten hold about 3.3%. Specimen: PBMCs, collected after 24 months of ibrutinib treatment. The receptors were sampled from a human donor with chronic lymphocytic leukemia.

This chain joins TRBV14 and TRBJ2-5, with 11 bases fitting TRBD1. This CDR3 has 16 residues. The V and J ends lost 4 bases and 4 bases, in that order; junction bases with no gene match: 8. Germline V gives CDR1 SGHDN, CDR2 FVKESK. CDR3: CASSLTSGTGGETQYF. The CDR3 DNA reads TGTGCCAGCAGCCTCACGTCTGGGACAGGGGGAGAGACCCAGTACTTC.

The chain uses TRBV29-1 and TRBJ2-3, with 8 positions matching TRBD2. From germline, CDR1 is SQVTM and CDR2 ANQGSEA. J gave up 6 bases and V 6 bases, and 8 bases lay outside the gene matches. The CDR3 runs 13 residues. The CDR3 here is CSVGAGASDTQYF. CDR3 nucleotides: TGCAGCGTGGGAGCGGGGGCCTCGGATACGCAGTATTTT.

This chain links TRBV2 with TRBJ2-4; D is possibly TRBD2 (5 bases). CDR1 is SNHLY and CDR2 is FYNNEI in the germline V gene. V lost 8 bases, J lost 1 base, and 21 bases lay in between. This CDR3 has 17 residues. The DNA of the CDR3 is TGTGCCAGCGGGCGCCCTCATCGAGGGTCGGCCAAAAACATTCAGTACTTC. Translation: CASGRPHRGSAKNIQYF.

The rearrangement uses TRBV18 and TRBJ2-1; D is unclear. The germline V gene has CDR1 KGHSH and CDR2 LQKENI. The CDR3 is 13 amino acids. Trimming cost V 2 bases and J 8 bases, with 10 bases left between them. CDR3 in amino acids: CASSPDRVDEQFF. DNA of the CDR3: TGTGCCAGCTCACCAGATAGGGTCGATGAGCAGTTCTTC.

Here the CDR3 DNA reads TGTGCCAGCTCACCAAGAACTCGGGACACCGGATCGCAGCCCCAGCATTTT. This sequence encodes CASSPRTRDTGSQPQHF. The chain joins TRBV18 to TRBJ1-5; a weak D match, TRBD1 (6 bases). Germline V gene sequence: CDR1 KGHSH, CDR2 LQKENI. V lost 2 bases and J 7 bases, leaving 21 bases between the germline ends. CDR3 length equals 17 residues.

The chain carries TRBV5-1 and TRBJ2-2; TRBD1 aligns across 8 bases. The junction had 15 bases not matched to a gene; V was cut back by 0 bases and J by 8 bases. Germline values: CDR1 SGHRS, CDR2 YFSETQ. The CDR3 spans 18 residues. The DNA of the CDR3 is TGCGCCAGCAGCTTGGCCCGAGGGCCAGGGGGCGTTTTGGGGGAGCTGTTTTTT. Protein product: CASSLARGPGGVLGELFF.

The chain employs TRBV5-1 and TRBJ2-3; the D gene is possibly TRBD2 (6 bases). V was shortened by 0 bases and J by 4 bases, with 18 bases between the two germline ends. This CDR3 region has 17 residues. Germline V lookup: CDR1 SGHRS, CDR2 YFSETQ. The CDR3 DNA reads TGCGCCAGCAGCTTGGGGTCGCGGGGAGGACGCTCAGATACGCAGTATTTT. Translating it yields CASSLGSRGGRSDTQYF.

The chain couples TRBV6-1 to TRBJ1-2; D call uncertain. Looked up from germline, CDR1 is MNHNS and CDR2 is SASEGT. Trimming pared 5 bases from V and 4 bases from J, leaving 8 bases between. The CDR3 extends over 12 amino acids. CDR3 protein: CASSIGPYGYTF. CDR3 DNA: TGTGCCAGCAGTATCGGACCCTATGGCTACACCTTC.

The V gene is TRBV7-2, the J gene TRBJ2-5; D may be TRBD1 (5 bases). The CDR3 loop spans 14 amino acids. V lost 1 base and J 7 bases, leaving 13 bases between the germline ends. Per the germline V gene, CDR1 is SGHTA and CDR2 is FQGNSA. As DNA, the CDR3 is TGTGCCAGCAGCTTAGTAGGGCAGGGTGTGACCCAGTACTTC. Its protein is CASSLVGQGVTQYF.

The chain combines TRBV7-6 with TRBJ2-5; 8 positions agree with TRBD2. With the DNA end fitting TRBJ2-7 better, the J assignment may be wrong. Germline assignment: CDR1 SGHVS and CDR2 FNYEAQ. This CDR3 has 15 residues. CDR3 sequence: CASSLGAGEGYEQYF. CDR3 nucleotide sequence: TGTGCCAGCAGCTTAGGAGCGGGGGAAGGCTACGAGCAGTACTTC.

This rearrangement joins TRBV18 to TRBJ2-1, with 8 bases aligning to TRBD1. Trimming removed 4 bases from V and 8 bases from J; junction bases left unmatched: 7. In germline, CDR1 is KGHSH, CDR2 LQKENI. The CDR3 length is 14 residues. CDR3 sequence reads: CASSQRTGRDEQFF. The CDR3 region has the DNA TGTGCCAGCTCACAGCGGACAGGGAGAGATGAGCAGTTCTTC.

This chain joins TRBV6-4 and TRBJ2-2, with 7 bases that match TRBD2. The trim removed 5 bases at V and 4 bases at J, leaving 4 bases unmatched. CDR1 and CDR2 (germline): MRHNA, SNTAGT. The CDR3 runs 14 residues. The CDR3 protein is CASSLTSSTGELFF. DNA for the CDR3: TGTGCCAGCAGTTTGACTAGCAGCACCGGGGAGCTGTTTTTT.

This clone came up a few times. The DNA for the CDR3 is TGTGCCAGAAGCCGCGGGACAGGGGGCGCCGAGCAGTACTTC. Its translation: CARSRGTGGAEQYF. This rearrangement joins TRBV5-3 to TRBJ2-7; the match to TRBD1 covers 12 bases. TRBV5-3 is an ORF, and what it does is uncertain. With 4 bases clipped from V and 6 bases from J, the junction kept 5 bases outside the gene matches. The CDR3 sequence is 14 residues long.

This clone appeared a few times. The chain combines TRBV11-3 with TRBJ2-2; D may be TRBD1 (5 bases). The CDR3 runs to 13 residues. V was pared by 6 bases and J by 7 bases, with 12 bases between. Per the germline V gene, CDR1 is SGHNT and CDR2 is YENEEA. CDR3 in DNA: TGTGCCAGCAGTCCTGGACACATCGGGGAGCTGTTTTTT. This sequence encodes CASSPGHIGELFF. The full variable domain, in which reference TRBV11-3 and TRBJ2-2 provide the parts outside the CDR3, is EAGVVQSPRYKIIEKKQPVAFWCNPISGHNTLYWYLQNLGQGPELLIRYENEEAVDDSQLPKDRFSAERLKGVDSTLKIQPAELGDSAVYLCASSPGHIGELFFGEGSRLTVL.

In this sample, this clone turned up a few times. The chain has TRBV7-8 and TRBJ2-2; D possibly corresponds to TRBD1 (6 bases). Germline values: CDR1 SGHVS, CDR2 FQNEAQ. The V end lost 0 bases, the J end lost 0 bases, and 14 bases lay between the germline ends. CDR3 length: 18 amino acids. The CDR3 DNA reads TGTGCCAGCAGCTTAGCAAGGGTGACAGGAGCGAACACCGGGGAGCTGTTTTTT. It yields the protein CASSLARVTGANTGELFF.